This is a list of T cell receptor beta chains from one sample in a study of liver allograft versus peripheral blood T cells. TCRdb called the reads again in MiXCR, with one record for every CDR3 protein. The data hold approximately 10,000 distinct CDR3 sequences, with approximately 17% observed a single time. The receptor set was obtained from a human patient who had a liver transplant. Some T cells may be supplied by the graft donor. The CDR3 runs from the conserved cysteine through the conserved F or W. A D gene is named only where the DNA matches it firmly. Clone size is shown for a subset of rows, as once, few, many or a class of expanded clone.

D gene: NA
V gene: TRBV18
clone size: medium-sized
CDR3 length: 15
J gene: TRBJ2-7
CDR3 DNA: TGTGCCAGCTCACTTTCACAGGGAATGGGGTACGAGCAGTACTTC
CDR3 protein: CASSLSQGMGYEQYF

D gene: NA
V gene: TRBV30
clone size: few
CDR3 length: 15
J gene: TRBJ1-3
CDR3 DNA: TGTGCCTGGAGTGTATTCCCGAGCTCTGGAAACACCATATATTTT
CDR3 protein: CAWSVFPSSGNTIYF

D gene: NA
V gene: TRBV30
clone size: NA
CDR3 length: 14
J gene: TRBJ1-5
CDR3 DNA: TGTGCCTGGAGTCTATCGGGGGCCTTAAGTCCCCAGCATTTT
CDR3 protein: CAWSLSGALSPQHF

D gene: NA
V gene: TRBV19
clone size: NA
CDR3 length: 15
J gene: TRBJ1-5
CDR3 DNA: TGTGCCAGTAGTACTGTCCTGGGGCCCAATCAGCCCCAGCATTTT
CDR3 protein: CASSTVLGPNQPQHF

D gene: TRBD1
V gene: TRBV11-1
clone size: NA
CDR3 length: 15
J gene: TRBJ1-6
CDR3 DNA: TGTGCCAGCAGCGATCGGCAGGGGGCGCGGTCACCCCCCCACTTT
CDR3 protein: CASSDRQGARSPPHF

D gene: NA
V gene: TRBV6-5
clone size: medium-sized
CDR3 length: 12
J gene: TRBJ1-2
CDR3 DNA: TGTGCCAGCAGTAAAAGACCGTATGGCTACACCTTC
CDR3 protein: CASSKRPYGYTF

D gene: NA
V gene: TRBV10-3
clone size: medium-sized
CDR3 length: 13
J gene: TRBJ1-1
CDR3 DNA: TGTGCCATCAGACCCGGGGAAAACACTGAAGCTTTCTTT
CDR3 protein: CAIRPGENTEAFF

D gene: TRBD1
V gene: TRBV7-2
clone size: many
CDR3 length: 16
J gene: TRBJ1-6
CDR3 DNA: TGTGCCAGCAGCTTAGGGTCAGGGGGCTTAAATTCACCCCTCCACTTT
CDR3 protein: CASSLGSGGLNSPLHF

D gene: NA
V gene: TRBV6-5
clone size: many
CDR3 length: 13
J gene: TRBJ1-5
CDR3 DNA: TGTGCCAGCACCCCCAGTGGCAATCAGCCCCAGCATTTT
CDR3 protein: CASTPSGNQPQHF

D gene: NA
V gene: TRBV27
clone size: NA
CDR3 length: 16
J gene: TRBJ1-4
CDR3 DNA: TGTGCCAGCAGTTTATCCGCCGATACAACTAATGAAAAACTGTTTTTT
CDR3 protein: CASSLSADTTNEKLFF

D gene: NA
V gene: TRBV29-1
clone size: medium-sized
CDR3 length: 13
J gene: TRBJ1-4
CDR3 DNA: TGCAGCGTTCAAGACAGTATAAATGAAAAACTGTTTTTT
CDR3 protein: CSVQDSINEKLFF

D gene: TRBD1
V gene: TRBV7-2
clone size: medium-sized
CDR3 length: 14
J gene: TRBJ1-1
CDR3 DNA: TGTGCCAGCAGCTGGGGACAGGGGAACACTGAAGCTTTCTTT
CDR3 protein: CASSWGQGNTEAFF

D gene: NA
V gene: TRBV18
clone size: medium-sized
CDR3 length: 15
J gene: TRBJ2-1
CDR3 DNA: TGTGCCAGCTCACCCGTGAGGGACCCTAACAATGAGCAGTTCTTC
CDR3 protein: CASSPVRDPNNEQFF

D gene: TRBD1
V gene: TRBV19
clone size: few
CDR3 length: 16
J gene: TRBJ1-5
CDR3 DNA: TGTGCCAGTAGCGGACAGGGCCTTTATAGCAATCAGCCCCAGCATTTT
CDR3 protein: CASSGQGLYSNQPQHF

D gene: NA
V gene: TRBV18
clone size: medium-sized
CDR3 length: 14
J gene: TRBJ2-7
CDR3 DNA: TGTGCCAGCTCAGGGCCCTCAAGCTCCTACGAGCAGTACTTC
CDR3 protein: CASSGPSSSYEQYF

D gene: TRBD2
V gene: TRBV30
clone size: medium-sized
CDR3 length: 14
J gene: TRBJ2-7
CDR3 DNA: TGTGCCTGGAGCGGGACTAGCGGCTACGGAGAGCAGTACTTC
CDR3 protein: CAWSGTSGYGEQYF

D gene: TRBD1
V gene: TRBV6-1
clone size: medium-sized
CDR3 length: 13
J gene: TRBJ1-1
CDR3 DNA: TGTGCCAGCATCCAGGGGGCCTACACTGAAGCTTTCTTT
CDR3 protein: CASIQGAYTEAFF